This TCR beta chain was captured by sequencing in a study of molecular identifiers for immune sequencing clone quantification. One entry per CDR3 protein results from TCRdb running MiXCR on the PCR reads. The sample includes some 91,000 distinct CDR3 sequences, 24% seen only once; the top ten take 0.94%. This clonotype was observed many times. V dropped 5 bases and J dropped 0 bases, with 14 bases sitting between them. Germline V gene sequence: CDR1 LNHDA, CDR2 SQIVND (reference sequence). The CDR3 has 16 amino acids. Sequencing libraries of naive CD8 cells derived from approximately 20,000 to 980,000 sorted cells with 10%, 30% or 50% RNA.

Sequenced material: naive CD8+ T cells from blood, with Jurkat cell RNA spiked in. Subset defined: FACS-sorted CD8+CD4-CCR7+CD45RA+ naive T cells. This sequence was found in a human donor in good health. Some libraries in this study had Jurkat cell RNA spiked in. The V call is TRBV19, the J call TRBJ1-5; unclear D gene. The DNA of the CDR3 is TGTGCCAGTAGTCCCAAGGATTCCTTTAGCAATCAGCCCCAGCATTTT. Its translation is CASSPKDSFSNQPQHF.